A single T cell receptor beta chain is shown here with its context. This clone has only a few counts. There is no known antigen for this receptor. No quality values exist for individual bases; no much larger clone is one base distant. The immunoSEQ Assay, a bias-controlled multiplex PCR, was used to amplify TCRbeta CDR3 regions from genomic DNA. For the original study's pipeline: Nucleated cell counts per sample were estimated from amplification of reference gene primers within the assay. Sequence reads were collapsed and filtered to measure the absolute abundance of every unique TCRbeta CDR3 rearrangement. For each sample, productive Simpson clonality was calculated as the square root of Simpson's diversity index across productive rearrangements. TCRdb holds this immuneACCESS table with in-frame rearrangements only. Some clones are missing; in checked studies, unresolved V genes explain under half, and the rest has no known cause. The V and J calls and clone size were taken over from that table, and D and trimming were inferred from the DNA. For this sample the table gives 230,000 or so clones, of which around 82% were detected only once. The ten most abundant clones make up about 3% of the sample.

This sample was included in a study of blood T cell repertoires in COVID-19 (TCRdb year 2020). At the level of the whole study: Samples from collaborators originated in the United States, Italy and Spain and spanned both the acute and convalescent phases of COVID-19. The sample metadata nearly always contained a de-identified subject ID, COVID-19 status, age in years and sex. Samples were obtained from the ongoing ImmuneRACE study (first 160 participants) and from 1,254 subjects provided by 6 global collaborators. The repertoires were released in a freely available public database intended as a resource for research on the immune response to SARS-CoV-2. Deeply sampled blood TCRbeta repertoires from subjects exposed to, actively infected with, or recovered from COVID-19 were included in the dataset. Where available, HLA class I and class II types were obtained from metadata supplied by the sample provider rather than from assay-based typing. The material from the prospective study consisted of cDNA or gDNA derived from T cells, B-cell-depleted T cells, or PBMCs.

Study-wide conclusions, independent of this receptor: How much clinical and demographic metadata was included differed by source and by participant, and the metadata was provided uncurated.

In the prospective study, participants were about 18 to 95 years old, resided in 25 or so geographic areas of the United States, and were enrolled through a virtual design. In the prospective study, participants were assigned to cohorts based on the clinical history participants reported in a screening survey and a study questionnaire. Recovered participants in ImmuneRACE Cohort 3 were defined as having two consecutive negative NP/OP PCR tests, clearance from a healthcare professional, or resolution of symptoms. In the prospective study, whole blood, serum and a nasopharyngeal or oropharyngeal swab were collected from each participant by mobile phlebotomists. Over an approximately 2-month period, participants in the prospective study had the option of providing additional blood draws and questionnaires. Before DNA extraction, prospective study blood samples were shipped either frozen or at room temperature.

The TCR sequence derives from a man aged 50-60 years who had recovered from COVID-19. Sequencing input: PBMCs or T cells enriched from blood (not recorded which).

The DNA is TGTGCCAGCAGCTATGGGGCAGGGAACAATCAGCCCCAGCATTTT. Its amino acids are CASSYGAGNNQPQHF. The chain employs TRBV27 and TRBJ1-5; possibly the D gene is TRBD1, per 5 matching bases. As encoded in the germline V gene (reference sequence), CDR1 is MNHEY while CDR2 is SMNVEV. Deletion took 6 bases off V and 3 bases off J, with a span of 15 bases between the germline ends. Taken from cysteine to phenylalanine, the CDR3 has 15 residues. The entry retains the CDR3 DNA only, 45 bases that are in frame from base 1.